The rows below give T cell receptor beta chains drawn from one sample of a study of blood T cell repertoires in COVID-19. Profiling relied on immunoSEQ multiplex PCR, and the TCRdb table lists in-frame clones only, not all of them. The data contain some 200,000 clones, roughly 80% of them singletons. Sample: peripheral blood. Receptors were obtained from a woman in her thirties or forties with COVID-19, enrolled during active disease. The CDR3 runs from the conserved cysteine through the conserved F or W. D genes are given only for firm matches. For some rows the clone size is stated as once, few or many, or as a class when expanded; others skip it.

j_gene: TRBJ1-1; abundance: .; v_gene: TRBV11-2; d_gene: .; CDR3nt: TGTGCCAGCAGCTTAGCATTGAACACTGAAGCTTTCTTT; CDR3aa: CASSLALNTEAFF
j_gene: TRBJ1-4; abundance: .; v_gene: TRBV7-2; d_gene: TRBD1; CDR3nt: TGTGCCAGCAGAGAAGTGGGGACAGGGAGAGGTGAAAAACTGTTTTTT; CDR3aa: CASREVGTGRGEKLFF
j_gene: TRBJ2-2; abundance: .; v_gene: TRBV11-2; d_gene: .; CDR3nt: TGTGCCAGCAGCTTAGAGGGGGCGGGCCCAGGCACCGGGGAGCTGTTTTTT; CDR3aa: CASSLEGAGPGTGELFF
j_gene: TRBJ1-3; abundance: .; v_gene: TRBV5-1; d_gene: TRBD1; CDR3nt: TGCGCCAGCAGCTTGGATGGCAGGGGGTCTGGAAACACCATATATTTT; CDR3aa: CASSLDGRGSGNTIYF
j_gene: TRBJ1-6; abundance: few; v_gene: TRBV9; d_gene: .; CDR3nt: TGTGCCAGCAGCGTTTCCACAGGGCGGTCTTCACCCCTCCACTTT; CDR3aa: CASSVSTGRSSPLHF
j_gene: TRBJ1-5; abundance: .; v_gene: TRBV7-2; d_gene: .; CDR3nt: TGTGCCAGCAGCTTAGCACAGACTCAGCCCCAGCATTTT; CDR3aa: CASSLAQTQPQHF
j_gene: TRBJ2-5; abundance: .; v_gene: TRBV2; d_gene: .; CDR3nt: TGTGCCAGCAGATATCAAGAGACCCAGTACTTC; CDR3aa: CASRYQETQYF
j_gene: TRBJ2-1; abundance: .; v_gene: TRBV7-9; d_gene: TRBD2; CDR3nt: TGTGCCAGCATTCGAGGACTAGCGGTATACAATGAGCAGTTCTTC; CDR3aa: CASIRGLAVYNEQFF
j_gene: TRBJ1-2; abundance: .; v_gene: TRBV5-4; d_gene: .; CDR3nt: TGTGCCAGCAGCCTAGGGGCGAGCTATGGCTACACCTTC; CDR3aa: CASSLGASYGYTF
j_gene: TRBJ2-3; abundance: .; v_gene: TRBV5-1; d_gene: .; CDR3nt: TGCGCCAGCAGCCTCAGCACAGATACGCAGTATTTT; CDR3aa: CASSLSTDTQYF
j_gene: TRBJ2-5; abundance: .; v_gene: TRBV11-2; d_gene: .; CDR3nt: TGTGCCAGCAGCTGGCGCCGAGGGGGGGAGGAGACCCAGTACTTC; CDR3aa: CASSWRRGGEETQYF
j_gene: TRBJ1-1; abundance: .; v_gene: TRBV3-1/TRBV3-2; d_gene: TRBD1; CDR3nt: TGTGCCAGCAGCCAGGGACAGGGAAAGACTGAAGCTTTCTTT; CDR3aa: CASSQGQGKTEAFF
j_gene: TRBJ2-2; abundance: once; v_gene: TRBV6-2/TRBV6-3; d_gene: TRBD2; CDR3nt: TGTGCCAGCAGTTACGGGCGGGGGGAGTTCGTGGAAACCGGGGAGCTGTTTTTT; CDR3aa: CASSYGRGEFVETGELFF
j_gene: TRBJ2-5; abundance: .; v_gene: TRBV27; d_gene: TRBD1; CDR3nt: TGTGCCAGCAGTTTACGACAGGGGACGGGAGAGACCCAGTACTTC; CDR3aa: CASSLRQGTGETQYF
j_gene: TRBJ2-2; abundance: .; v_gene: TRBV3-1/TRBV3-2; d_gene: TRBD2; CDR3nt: TGTGCCAGCAGCCAAGAGACTAGCGGGGGGGCGAACACCGGGGAGCTGTTTTTT; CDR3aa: CASSQETSGGANTGELFF
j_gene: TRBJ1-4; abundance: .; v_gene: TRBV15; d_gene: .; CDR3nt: TGTGCCACCAGGGAGGGCCGGGGAGCAACTAATGAAAAACTGTTTTTT; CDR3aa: CATREGRGATNEKLFF
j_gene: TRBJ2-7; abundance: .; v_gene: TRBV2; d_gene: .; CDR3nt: TGTGCCAGCGACCGGGTTCGCAACGAGCAGTACTTC; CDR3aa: CASDRVRNEQYF
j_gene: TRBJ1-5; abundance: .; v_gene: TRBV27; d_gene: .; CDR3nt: TGTGCCAGCAGTTTCGACGGGAGAAATCAGCCCCAGCATTTT; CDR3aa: CASSFDGRNQPQHF
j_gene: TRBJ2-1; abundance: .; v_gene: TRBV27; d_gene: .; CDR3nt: TGTGCCAGCAGCTACGACAGGTACAATGAGCAGTTCTTC; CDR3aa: CASSYDRYNEQFF
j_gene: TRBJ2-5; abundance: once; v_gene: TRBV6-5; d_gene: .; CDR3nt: TGTGCCAGCAGCCGCGGGACTGAAAATATGAAGACCCAGTACTTC; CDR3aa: CASSRGTENMKTQYF
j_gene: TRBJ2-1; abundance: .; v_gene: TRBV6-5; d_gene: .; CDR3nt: TGTGCCAGCAGCCCGAGCGGTCGGCCACACAATGAGCAGTTCTTC; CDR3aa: CASSPSGRPHNEQFF
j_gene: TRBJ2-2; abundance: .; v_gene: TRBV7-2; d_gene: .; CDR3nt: TGTGCCAGCAGCTTAGCTTTAGGGGGTTCCGGGGAGCTGTTTTTT; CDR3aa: CASSLALGGSGELFF
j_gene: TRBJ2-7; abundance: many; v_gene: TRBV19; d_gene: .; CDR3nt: TGTGCCAGTAGTATCCACGGCGGATTCTACGAGCAGTACTTC; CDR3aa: CASSIHGGFYEQYF
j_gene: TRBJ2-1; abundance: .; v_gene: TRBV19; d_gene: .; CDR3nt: TGTGCCAGCCGAACAGGGTCCAATGAGCAGTTCTTC; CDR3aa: CASRTGSNEQFF
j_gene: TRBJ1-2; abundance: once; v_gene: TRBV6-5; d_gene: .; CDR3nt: TGTGCCAGCAGTCCGCGGGCAGGTTCATACGGCTACACCTTC; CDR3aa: CASSPRAGSYGYTF
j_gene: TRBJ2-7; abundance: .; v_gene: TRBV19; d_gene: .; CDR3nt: TGTGCCACCTCGCAGGGGTTACCCTACGAGCAGTACTTC; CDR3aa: CATSQGLPYEQYF
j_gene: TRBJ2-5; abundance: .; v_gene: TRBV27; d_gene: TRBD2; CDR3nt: TGTGCCAGCAGCCAGGGTCTGGGGGGGTTTCGTGGGACCCAGTACTTC; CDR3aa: CASSQGLGGFRGTQYF
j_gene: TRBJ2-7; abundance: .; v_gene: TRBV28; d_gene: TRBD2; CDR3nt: TGTGCCAGCAGTTTGAGAGCGGGAAGGGGCTACGAGCAGTACTTC; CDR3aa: CASSLRAGRGYEQYF
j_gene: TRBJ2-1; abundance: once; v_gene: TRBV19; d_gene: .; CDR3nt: TGTGCCAGTAATTTTAGGGGGGGTGAGCAGTTCTTC; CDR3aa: CASNFRGGEQFF
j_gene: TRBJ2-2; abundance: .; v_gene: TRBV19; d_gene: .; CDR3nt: TGTGCCAGTAGTTCTCCCCCTGGGAGGAACACCGGGGAGCTGTTTTTT; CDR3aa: CASSSPPGRNTGELFF
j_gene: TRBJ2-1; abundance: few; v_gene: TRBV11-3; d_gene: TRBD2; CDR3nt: TGTGCCAGCAGCTTAGGGACTAGCAATGAGCAGTTCTTC; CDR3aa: CASSLGTSNEQFF
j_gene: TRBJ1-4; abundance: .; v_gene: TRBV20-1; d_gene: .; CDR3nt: TGCAGTGCTATAAAAAATGAAAAACTGTTTTTT; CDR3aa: CSAIKNEKLFF
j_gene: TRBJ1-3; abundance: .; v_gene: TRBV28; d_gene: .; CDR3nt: TGTGCCAGCAGTTTACAGGGTTATCGAGGAAACACCATATATTTT; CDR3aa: CASSLQGYRGNTIYF
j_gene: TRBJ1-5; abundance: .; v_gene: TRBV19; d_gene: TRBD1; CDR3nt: TGTGCCAGCAGAGGGACAGTTAGCAATCAGCCCCAGCATTTT; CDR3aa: CASRGTVSNQPQHF
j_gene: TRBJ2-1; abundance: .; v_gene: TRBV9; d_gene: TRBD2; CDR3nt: TGTGCCAGCAGCCCTCGGCTAGCGGAATCCTACAATGAGCAGTTCTTC; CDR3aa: CASSPRLAESYNEQFF
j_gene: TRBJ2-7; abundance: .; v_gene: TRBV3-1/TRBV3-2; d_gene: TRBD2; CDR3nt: TGTGCCAGCAGCCAAGGACGGACTAGCGGGAGGGCCAAGTACTTC; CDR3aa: CASSQGRTSGRAKYF
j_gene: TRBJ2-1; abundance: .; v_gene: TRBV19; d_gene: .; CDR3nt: TGTGCCAGTAGTAGGGGCGGTGAGCAGTTCTTC; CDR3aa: CASSRGGEQFF
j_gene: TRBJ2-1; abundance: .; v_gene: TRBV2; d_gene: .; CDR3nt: TGTGCCAGCAGGCGGGGCCTAGGGAGCTCCTACAATGAGCAGTTCTTC; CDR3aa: CASRRGLGSSYNEQFF
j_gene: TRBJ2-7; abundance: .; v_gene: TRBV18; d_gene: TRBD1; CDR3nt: TGTGCCAGCTCATCGGGACAGGCGACCTACGAGCAGTACTTC; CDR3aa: CASSSGQATYEQYF
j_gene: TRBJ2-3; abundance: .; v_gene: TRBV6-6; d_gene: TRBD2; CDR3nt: TGTGCCAGCAGCGAGCCGGGACTAGCAACAGATACGCAGTATTTT; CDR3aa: CASSEPGLATDTQYF
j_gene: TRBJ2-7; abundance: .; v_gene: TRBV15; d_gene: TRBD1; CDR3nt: TGTGCCACCAGCCGAGACAGGGGTCAATCCGAGCAGTACTTC; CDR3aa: CATSRDRGQSEQYF
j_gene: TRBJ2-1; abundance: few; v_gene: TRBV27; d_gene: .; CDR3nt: TGTGCCAGCAGACCAAATGGACTAATGTACAATGAGCAGTTCTTC; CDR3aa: CASRPNGLMYNEQFF
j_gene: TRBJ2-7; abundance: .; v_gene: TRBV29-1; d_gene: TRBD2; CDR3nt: TGCAGCGTTGAGCCCGGGACTAGCAGTCTTGGCGAGCAGTACTTC; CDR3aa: CSVEPGTSSLGEQYF
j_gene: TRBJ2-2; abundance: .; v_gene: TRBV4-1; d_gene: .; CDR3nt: TGCGCCAGCAGCCACATAGACGGGTTCGCGAACACCGGGGAGCTGTTTTTT; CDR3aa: CASSHIDGFANTGELFF
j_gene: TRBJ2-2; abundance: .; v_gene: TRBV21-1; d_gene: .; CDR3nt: TGTGCCAGCAGCACAACTAGCGACTCGAACACCGGGGAGCTGTTTTTT; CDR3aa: CASSTTSDSNTGELFF
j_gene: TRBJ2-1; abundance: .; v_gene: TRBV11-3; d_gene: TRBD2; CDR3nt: TGTGCCAGCAGCACCCACGGGGGGGCTCGTGAGCAGTTCTTC; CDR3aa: CASSTHGGAREQFF
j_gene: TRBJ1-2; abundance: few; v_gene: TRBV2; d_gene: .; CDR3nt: TGTGCCAGCAGTGACGAGCTCTATGGCTACACCTTC; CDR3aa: CASSDELYGYTF
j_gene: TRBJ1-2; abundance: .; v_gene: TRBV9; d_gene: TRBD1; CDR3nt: TGTGCCAGCAGCGTAGAAGTCGAGGGGACAGGAGACTATGGCTACACCTTC; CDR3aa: CASSVEVEGTGDYGYTF
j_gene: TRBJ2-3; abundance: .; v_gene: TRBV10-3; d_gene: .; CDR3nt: TGTGCCAGCCGACGGGGAGATACGCAGTATTTT; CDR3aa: CASRRGDTQYF
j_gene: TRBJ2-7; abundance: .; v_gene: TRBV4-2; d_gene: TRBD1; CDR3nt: TGTGCCAGCAGCCAAGGGGACAGTATCTCCGAGCAGTACTTC; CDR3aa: CASSQGDSISEQYF
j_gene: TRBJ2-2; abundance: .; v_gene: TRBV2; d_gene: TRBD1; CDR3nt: TGTGCCAGCAGCGAAGACAGGGTGGCGGCCGGGGAGCTGTTTTTT; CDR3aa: CASSEDRVAAGELFF
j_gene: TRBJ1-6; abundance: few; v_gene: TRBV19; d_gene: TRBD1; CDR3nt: TGTGCCAGTAGTCGGGACAGCTTATCGAGCTCCTATAATTCACCCCTCCACTTT; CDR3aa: CASSRDSLSSSYNSPLHF
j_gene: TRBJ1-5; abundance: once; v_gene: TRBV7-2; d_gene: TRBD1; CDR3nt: TGTGCCAGCAGCTTAGGGCCGGACAGGGGGCCTCAGCCCCAGCATTTT; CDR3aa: CASSLGPDRGPQPQHF